A single T cell receptor (beta chain) is shown here with its context. No cognate antigen has been identified for it. No much larger clonotype is one base removed from it; base qualities were not supplied. The same CDR3 can be traced to other DNA sequences in this sample. The immunoSEQ Assay, a bias-controlled multiplex PCR, was used to amplify TCRbeta CDR3 regions from genomic DNA. As for the original processing: Nucleated cell counts per sample were estimated from amplification of reference gene primers within the assay. Sequence reads were collapsed and filtered to measure the absolute abundance of every unique TCRbeta CDR3 rearrangement. Productive Simpson clonality was computed per sample as the square root of Simpson's diversity index over productive rearrangements. As stored in TCRdb, this immuneACCESS dataset retains in-frame rearrangements with V and J assigned. A fraction of the clones does not appear; measured against another copy, unresolved V genes explain less than half of the discrepancy, and the remainder lacks a known reason. Clone size and the V and J calls come from that table; the DNA yielded D and trimming. The sample profile shows roughly 200,000 clones; around 90% of them were found once. The top ten constitute approximately 0.5% of the sample.

This entry comes from a study of blood T cell repertoires in COVID-19 (dated by TCRdb to the early 2020s). Background on the whole study: The collaborator samples originated in the United States, Italy and Spain and spanned the acute and convalescent phases of COVID-19. The material from the prospective study consisted of cDNA or gDNA derived from T cells, B-cell-depleted T cells, or PBMCs. Subjects who had been exposed to COVID-19, were actively infected with it, or had recovered from it provided the deeply sampled blood TCRbeta repertoires that made up the dataset. The repertoires were released in a freely available public database intended as a resource for research on the immune response to SARS-CoV-2. Samples were obtained from the ongoing ImmuneRACE study (first 160 participants) and from 1,254 subjects provided by 6 global collaborators. Sample metadata almost always included a de-identified subject ID, COVID-19 status, age in years and sex. Where available, HLA class I and class II types were taken from metadata supplied by the sample provider and were not determined by assay-based typing.

CDR1 and CDR2 are read off the germline V gene as SQVTM and ANQGSEA. Inclusive of the bounding cysteine and phenylalanine, the CDR3 is 11 residues long. The only DNA kept is the CDR3, 33 bases in frame from the first base. Trimming at the junction amounts to 4 bases on V and 3 bases on J, and the germline ends lie 6 bases apart. Overall study results and their limits: The amount of clinical and demographic metadata varied by source and participant and was provided uncurated.

The collaborating institutions used their own protocols to collect whole blood in K2EDTA tubes. For TCRbeta analysis, collaborators shipped samples as frozen whole blood, isolated PBMCs, or DNA extracted from either of those sample types. The chain couples TRBV29-1 to TRBJ1-2; too little of a D gene remains to name it. The clonotype comes from a man aged 50-59 years with acute or convalescent COVID-19. The specimen sequenced was peripheral blood. The CDR3 region has the sequence CSVVGDYGYTF. The nucleotide sequence is TGCAGCGTTGTCGGGGACTATGGCTACACCTTC. Where the CDR3 stops, the reference TRBV29-1 and TRBJ1-2 genes take over; the full variable domain is SAVISQKPSRDICQRGTSLTIQCQVDSQVTMMFWYRQQPGQSLTLIATANQGSEATYESGFVIDKFPISRPNLTFSTLTVSNMSPEDSSIYLCSVVGDYGYTFGSGTRLTVV.